This TCR beta chain was retrieved from a study of cytomegalovirus exposure and HLA in healthy donors. Whole-study findings and limits: Whilst most TCR sequences proved rare, a subset of public TCRs occurred across many donors. CMV antigen specificity of a few CMV-associated chains was confirmed in vitro.

The PCR made use of 60 Vbeta and 13 Jbeta primers. TCRdb's copy holds only in-frame clones and misses some; the assay was immunoSEQ multiplex PCR. Of approximately 130,000 clones detected, about 80% appear once; the ten largest clones hold about 1.7%. This clone has a handful of counts. Its specificity is not known. V lost 6 bases, J lost 8 bases, and 17 bases lay in between. Germline V CDR1 and CDR2: MNHNY, SVGAGI (reference sequence). This CDR3 is 14 amino acids long. The chain links TRBV6-6 to TRBJ1-5; weak D call: TRBD1 (5 bases). The receptor was isolated from a woman aged 45-59 years in good health and CMV-seronegative. Sample: PBMCs. CDR3 in DNA: TGTGCCAGCAGCTCCCGGGAGGGGTGGAAGCCCCAGCATTTT. This codes for CASSSREGWKPQHF.